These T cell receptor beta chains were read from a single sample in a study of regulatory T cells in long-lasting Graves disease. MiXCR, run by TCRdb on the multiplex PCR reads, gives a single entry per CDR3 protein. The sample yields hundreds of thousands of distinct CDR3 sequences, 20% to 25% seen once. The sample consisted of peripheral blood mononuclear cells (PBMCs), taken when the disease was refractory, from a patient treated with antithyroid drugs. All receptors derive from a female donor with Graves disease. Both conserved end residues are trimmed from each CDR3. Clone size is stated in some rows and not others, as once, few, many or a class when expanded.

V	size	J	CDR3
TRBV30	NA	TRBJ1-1	AWSAGIGAF
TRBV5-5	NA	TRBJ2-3	ASSLGTVLGTDTQY
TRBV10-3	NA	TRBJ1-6	AISEAAGDWGSPLH
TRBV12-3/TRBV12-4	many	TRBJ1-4	ASSPTRLEKLF
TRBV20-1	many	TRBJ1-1	SATQEGGGSEAF
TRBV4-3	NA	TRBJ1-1	ASSQERGSHEAF
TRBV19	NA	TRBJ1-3	ASSFSDGNTIY
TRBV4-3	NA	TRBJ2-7	ASSLNLAGGPNEQY
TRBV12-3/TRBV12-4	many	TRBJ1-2	ASTHSPGVEGYT
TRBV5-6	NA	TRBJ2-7	ASSLVGLAGGHEQY
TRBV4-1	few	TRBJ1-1	ASSHRDTLNTEAF
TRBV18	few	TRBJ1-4	ASSSQGLPNEKLF
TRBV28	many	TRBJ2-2	ASSLASGRNTGELF
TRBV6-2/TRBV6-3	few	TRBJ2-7	ASSYSTVRETYEQY
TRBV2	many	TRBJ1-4	ASSPSEIREFEKLF
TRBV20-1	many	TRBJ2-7	SALREFSYEQY
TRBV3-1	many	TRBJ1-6	ASSQAGVASLH
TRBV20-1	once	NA	SAPRGAETQY
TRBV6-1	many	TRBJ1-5	ASSEEWNQPQH
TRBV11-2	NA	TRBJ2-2	ASSLAPGGNTGELF
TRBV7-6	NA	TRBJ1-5	ASSLGDSYSNQPQH
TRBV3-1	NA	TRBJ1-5	ASSQTGLDNQPQH
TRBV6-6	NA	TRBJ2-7	ASSYSPSGADEQY
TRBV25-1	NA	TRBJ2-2	ASREGYGELF
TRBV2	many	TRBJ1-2	ASSEASGYGYT
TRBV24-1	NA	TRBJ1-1	ATSVARPGRAF
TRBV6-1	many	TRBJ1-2	ASSESDREVYGYT
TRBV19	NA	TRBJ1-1	ASSLDSPREAF
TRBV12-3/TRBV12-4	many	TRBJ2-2	ASSPFSGELF
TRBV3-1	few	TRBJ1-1	ASSQDGLGGNTEAF
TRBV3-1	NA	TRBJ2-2	ASSRQVNTGELF
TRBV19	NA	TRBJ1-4	ASSPSRAINEKLF
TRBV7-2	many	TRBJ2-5	ASSADREETQY
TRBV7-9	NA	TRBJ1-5	ASSWAGLNQPQH
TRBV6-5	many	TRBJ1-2	ASSWLKTGGKDGYT
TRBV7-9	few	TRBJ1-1	ASSTSGQTDIPEAF
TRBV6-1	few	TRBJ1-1	ASKDSITEAF
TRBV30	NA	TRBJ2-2	AWSVGQNTGELF
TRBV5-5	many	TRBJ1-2	ASSPAWTGGDGYT
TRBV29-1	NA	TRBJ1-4	SARTGGAEKLF
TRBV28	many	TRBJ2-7	ASSSAGWEEQY
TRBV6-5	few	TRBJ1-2	ASSSPGQRPYGYT
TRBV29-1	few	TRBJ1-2	SVEPRASYGYT
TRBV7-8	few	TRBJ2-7	ASSLASLDSSYEQY
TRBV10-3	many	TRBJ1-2	AISELVEGGFGYT
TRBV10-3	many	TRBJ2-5	AISESNLQETQY
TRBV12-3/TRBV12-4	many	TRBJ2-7	ASRGPGTGGREQY
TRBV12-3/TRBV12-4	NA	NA	ASIVGANYNEQF
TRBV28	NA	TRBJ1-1	ASTSLTRRLRTEAF
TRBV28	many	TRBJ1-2	ASSSTGTGRSYT
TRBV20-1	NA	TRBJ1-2	SARDGTDGYT
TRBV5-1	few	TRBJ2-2	ASSLAPTGELF
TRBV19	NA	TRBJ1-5	ASSIGVYSNQPQH
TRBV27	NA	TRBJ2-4	AGAYGGGNIQY
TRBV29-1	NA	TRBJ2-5	SVADTAPIGEETQY